Listed here are 18 T cell receptor beta chains from one sample, sequenced in a study of identical twins listed by TCRdb under 2016. The library was generated by 5' RACE. This sample was sequenced with an Illumina HiSeq 2000. Clones were called with MiXCR by TCRdb after fastp trimmed the public reads at Q25, and only in-frame beta chains were retained. When rows share a CDR3 protein, they turn into one entry using the most common DNA and genes. The sample table lists 1.5 million to 2 million distinct CDR3 sequences, less than 40% of them with a count of one. The ten biggest clones cover roughly 0.3% of the sample. Sequenced material: cord blood. These receptors all stem from a newborn girl in good health.

The chain joins TRBV10-3 to TRBJ2-2; D possibly corresponds to TRBD2 (5 bases). The germline gives CDR1 ENHRY, CDR2 SYGVKD. The CDR3 is made up of 18 amino acids. Trimming left V 0 bases short and J 0 bases short, with 14 bases between. The CDR3 region is CAISESGSGYSNTGELFF. CDR3 DNA sequence: TGTGCCATCAGTGAGTCGGGGTCGGGATACTCGAACACCGGGGAGCTGTTTTTT.

This clonotype was observed a handful of times. The gene calls are TRBV15 and TRBJ2-7, with a weak D call TRBD1 (5 bases). Per the germline V gene, CDR1 is LNHNV and CDR2 is YYDKDF (reference sequence). V shed 1 base and J shed 8 bases, with 9 bases lying between them. This CDR3 is 12 amino acids long. The CDR3 coding sequence is TGTGCCACCAGCAGAGTAAGGGGCAAGCAGTACTTC. Translated: CATSRVRGKQYF.

A few counts support this clonotype. The rearrangement uses TRBV28 and TRBJ2-7; D ambiguous. The CDR3 has 14 residues. V shed 5 bases and J shed 3 bases, with 14 bases lying between them. Germline V gene lookup returns CDR1 MDHEN and CDR2 SYDVKM. CDR3 protein: CASSARFRGYEQYF. CDR3 sequence (DNA): TGTGCCAGCAGTGCGAGATTTCGAGGCTACGAGCAGTACTTC.

The V gene is TRBV12-3 or TRBV12-4, the J gene TRBJ2-1; a weak D match, TRBD2 (6 bases). The CDR3 is 15 amino acids. The V end lost 5 bases, the J end lost 2 bases, and 13 bases lay between the germline ends. For the CDR3, the DNA is TGTGCCAGCAGTCGACTAGTAAAGACCTACAATGAGCAGTTCTTC. This codes for CASSRLVKTYNEQFF.

At least ten counts were recorded for this clonotype. The V gene is TRBV5-1, the J gene TRBJ1-5, with 7 bases fitting TRBD1. Per the germline V gene, CDR1 is SGHRS and CDR2 is YFSETQ. The CDR3 is made up of 14 amino acids. The junction had 5 bases not matched to a gene; V was cut back by 4 bases and J by 4 bases. The CDR3: CASSSTGANQPQHF. The CDR3 nucleotides read TGCGCCAGCAGCAGTACAGGGGCTAATCAGCCCCAGCATTTT.

The rearrangement links TRBV19 to TRBJ1-1; D perhaps matches TRBD1 (5 bases). This CDR3 is 14 amino acids long. Germline-derived CDR1 and CDR2 are LNHDA and SQIVND (reference sequence). The V end was cut by 4 bases, the J end by 5 bases, with 14 bases between. The CDR3 loop is CASSSLGGGTEAFF. CDR3 nucleotide sequence: TGTGCCAGTAGTAGTTTGGGGGGAGGGACTGAAGCTTTCTTT.

The V gene is TRBV11-2, the J gene TRBJ2-3; no clear D gene. This CDR3 is 15 amino acids long. The V gene's germline CDR1 is SGHAT and CDR2 FQNNGV. The germline V and J ends were trimmed by 5 bases and 1 base, with 13 bases remaining between them. The chain's CDR3 is CASSPMMAGTDTQYF. DNA of the CDR3: TGTGCCAGCAGCCCAATGATGGCTGGCACAGATACGCAGTATTTT.

The chain recombines TRBV6-2 or TRBV6-3 with TRBJ2-3; 11 positions match TRBD2. V shed 5 bases and J 1 base; nucleotides not matched to a gene: 5. CDR3 length equals 16 residues. CDR1 is MNHEY, CDR2 SVGEGT, per germline. The CDR3 DNA sequence: TGTGCCAGCAGTAACCTAGCGGGGGGCCGCACAGATACGCAGTATTTT. Protein: CASSNLAGGRTDTQYF.

The chain couples TRBV29-1 to TRBJ2-1; 7 positions agree with TRBD2. The J call could be wrong; TRBJ2-7 is a better fit for the DNA end. This CDR3 has 15 amino acids. From germline, CDR1 is SQVTM and CDR2 ANQGSEA. DNA for the CDR3: TGCAGCGTTGAAAGGGACTACCTTCTCTGCAATGAGCAGTACTTC. This gives the protein CSVERDYLLCNEQYF.

This clonotype was seen repeatedly, ten times or more. The chain employs TRBV12-3 or TRBV12-4 and TRBJ1-6; 7 bases map to TRBD1. The CDR3 totals 17 residues. The V segment lost 1 base and the J segment 7 bases; nucleotides outside the gene matches: 10. The CDR3 loop reads CASSLGTQGQSNSPLHF. The CDR3 coding sequence is TGTGCCAGCAGTTTAGGGACACAGGGGCAATCCAATTCACCCCTCCACTTT.

This clonotype has more than one count but fewer than ten. The chain has TRBV27 and TRBJ2-7; D gene unclear. This CDR3 has 14 residues. V was shortened by 2 bases and J by 4 bases, with 12 bases between the two germline ends. CDR1 is MNHEY and CDR2 is SMNVEV in the germline V gene (reference sequence). The CDR3 reads CASSLGRFKYEQYF. The CDR3 nucleotides read TGTGCCAGCAGTTTAGGCAGGTTCAAGTACGAGCAGTACTTC.

On this clonotype: One end of the junction varies from germline; a read error may be responsible. The chain couples TRBV10-3 to TRBJ1-6, with a weak D call TRBD1 (6 bases). The CDR3 extends over 14 amino acids. Per the germline V gene, CDR1 is ENHRY and CDR2 is SYGVKD. The CDR3 nucleotides read TGTGCCGCCCAGGGGACCATATATAAGTCACCCCTCCACTTT. Encoded protein: CAAQGTIYKSPLHF.

This clonotype turned up a few times. The rearrangement joins TRBV11-2 to TRBJ2-1; D may correspond to TRBD1 or TRBD2 (5 bases each). This CDR3 contains 17 residues. Germline-derived CDR1 and CDR2 are SGHAT and FQNNGV. The ends were cut back, 2 bases at V and 3 bases at J, with 17 bases in the middle. This chain's CDR3 is CASSLYTGTPFYNEQFF. CDR3 sequence (DNA): TGTGCCAGCAGCTTATATACCGGGACCCCCTTCTACAATGAGCAGTTCTTC.

The chain couples TRBV29-1 to TRBJ2-1; D unclear. The CDR3 loop spans 12 amino acids. Germline V CDR1 and CDR2: SQVTM, ANQGSEA. Trimming pared 8 bases from V and 1 base from J, leaving 9 bases between. The CDR3 DNA reads TGCAGCTTACGCGGATCCTACAATGAGCAGTTCTTC. Translated: CSLRGSYNEQFF.

The gene calls are TRBV5-1 and TRBJ1-2; D is possibly TRBD1 (5 bases). CDR1 is SGHRS, CDR2 YFSETQ, per germline. The length of the CDR3 is 15 residues. Trimming took off 3 bases at V and 4 bases at J, with 16 bases between the two ends. CDR3 coding DNA: TGCGCCAGCAGCTACTCCCGGGACGCATCCTATGGCTACACCTTC. Amino acids: CASSYSRDASYGYTF. The entire variable domain, with the rest obtained from reference TRBV5-1 and TRBJ1-2, is as follows: KAGVTQTPRYLIKTRGQQVTLSCSPISGHRSVSWYQQTPGQGLQFLFEYFSETQRNKGNFPGRFSGRQFSNSRSEMNVSTLELGDSALYLCASSYSRDASYGYTFGSGTRLTVV.

This chain joins TRBV20-1 and TRBJ2-7, with 7 bases that match TRBD2. The CDR3 length is 15 residues. After removal of 3 bases from V and 3 bases from J, the junction contained 11 bases not matched to a gene. Per germline, CDR1 DFQATT and CDR2 SNEGSKA (reference sequence). In DNA form, the CDR3 reads TGCAGTGCTAGTGCGCACAAGGCTAGCGGCTACGAGCAGTACTTC. This sequence encodes CSASAHKASGYEQYF.

This clonotype showed up just a few times. The rearrangement uses TRBV27 and TRBJ2-7; 7 bases align to TRBD1. The CDR3 spans 16 residues. The junction had 11 bases not matched to a gene; V was cut back by 6 bases and J by 0 bases. The germline CDR1 and CDR2 sequences are MNHEY and SMNVEV (reference sequence). CDR3 loop: CASSINADRSSYEQYF. CDR3 nucleotide sequence: TGTGCCAGCAGCATTAATGCGGACAGGAGCTCCTACGAGCAGTACTTC.

V gene TRBV27 combines with J gene TRBJ1-4, with D perhaps matching TRBD1 (5 bases). With 3 bases removed from V and 6 bases from J, the gap between germline ends came to 11 bases. The CDR3 is made up of 14 amino acids. Germline CDR1 reads MNHEY; CDR2 reads SMNVEV (reference sequence). The CDR3 reads CASSFGAGDEKLFF. For the CDR3, the DNA is TGTGCCAGCAGTTTCGGGGCAGGCGATGAAAAACTGTTTTTT.